This entry is about one T cell receptor beta chain. CDR3-region Arm-PCR and iRepertoire HTBI primers produced the TCR beta libraries. One entry per CDR3 protein results from TCRdb running MiXCR on the multiplex PCR reads. Among approximately 380,000 distinct CDR3 sequences listed, less than 25% were seen once. This specimen comes from a study of regulatory T cells in long-lasting Graves disease. Looking at the study overall: Over 5 years of antithyroid drugs with positive TSH receptor antibodies was taken to mean persistent Graves' disease.

Time point of the sample: persistent/refractory GD, antithyroid drugs over 5 years with positive TRAb. After RNA was extracted from PBMCs, the TCR library was made from it. Sequencing used peripheral blood mononuclear cells (PBMCs), obtained when the disease was refractory, from a patient treated with antithyroid drugs. The clonotype originates from a female donor with Graves disease.

The DNA for the CDR3 is TGTGCCAGTAGTATCGGACTAAGCTATGGCTACACCTTC. Amino acids: CASSIGLSYGYTF. The genes are TRBV19 and TRBJ1-2; no reliable D call. The V end was cut by 3 bases, the J end by 4 bases, with 9 bases between. This CDR3 has 13 residues. The germline V gene encodes CDR1 LNHDA and CDR2 SQIVND (reference sequence).